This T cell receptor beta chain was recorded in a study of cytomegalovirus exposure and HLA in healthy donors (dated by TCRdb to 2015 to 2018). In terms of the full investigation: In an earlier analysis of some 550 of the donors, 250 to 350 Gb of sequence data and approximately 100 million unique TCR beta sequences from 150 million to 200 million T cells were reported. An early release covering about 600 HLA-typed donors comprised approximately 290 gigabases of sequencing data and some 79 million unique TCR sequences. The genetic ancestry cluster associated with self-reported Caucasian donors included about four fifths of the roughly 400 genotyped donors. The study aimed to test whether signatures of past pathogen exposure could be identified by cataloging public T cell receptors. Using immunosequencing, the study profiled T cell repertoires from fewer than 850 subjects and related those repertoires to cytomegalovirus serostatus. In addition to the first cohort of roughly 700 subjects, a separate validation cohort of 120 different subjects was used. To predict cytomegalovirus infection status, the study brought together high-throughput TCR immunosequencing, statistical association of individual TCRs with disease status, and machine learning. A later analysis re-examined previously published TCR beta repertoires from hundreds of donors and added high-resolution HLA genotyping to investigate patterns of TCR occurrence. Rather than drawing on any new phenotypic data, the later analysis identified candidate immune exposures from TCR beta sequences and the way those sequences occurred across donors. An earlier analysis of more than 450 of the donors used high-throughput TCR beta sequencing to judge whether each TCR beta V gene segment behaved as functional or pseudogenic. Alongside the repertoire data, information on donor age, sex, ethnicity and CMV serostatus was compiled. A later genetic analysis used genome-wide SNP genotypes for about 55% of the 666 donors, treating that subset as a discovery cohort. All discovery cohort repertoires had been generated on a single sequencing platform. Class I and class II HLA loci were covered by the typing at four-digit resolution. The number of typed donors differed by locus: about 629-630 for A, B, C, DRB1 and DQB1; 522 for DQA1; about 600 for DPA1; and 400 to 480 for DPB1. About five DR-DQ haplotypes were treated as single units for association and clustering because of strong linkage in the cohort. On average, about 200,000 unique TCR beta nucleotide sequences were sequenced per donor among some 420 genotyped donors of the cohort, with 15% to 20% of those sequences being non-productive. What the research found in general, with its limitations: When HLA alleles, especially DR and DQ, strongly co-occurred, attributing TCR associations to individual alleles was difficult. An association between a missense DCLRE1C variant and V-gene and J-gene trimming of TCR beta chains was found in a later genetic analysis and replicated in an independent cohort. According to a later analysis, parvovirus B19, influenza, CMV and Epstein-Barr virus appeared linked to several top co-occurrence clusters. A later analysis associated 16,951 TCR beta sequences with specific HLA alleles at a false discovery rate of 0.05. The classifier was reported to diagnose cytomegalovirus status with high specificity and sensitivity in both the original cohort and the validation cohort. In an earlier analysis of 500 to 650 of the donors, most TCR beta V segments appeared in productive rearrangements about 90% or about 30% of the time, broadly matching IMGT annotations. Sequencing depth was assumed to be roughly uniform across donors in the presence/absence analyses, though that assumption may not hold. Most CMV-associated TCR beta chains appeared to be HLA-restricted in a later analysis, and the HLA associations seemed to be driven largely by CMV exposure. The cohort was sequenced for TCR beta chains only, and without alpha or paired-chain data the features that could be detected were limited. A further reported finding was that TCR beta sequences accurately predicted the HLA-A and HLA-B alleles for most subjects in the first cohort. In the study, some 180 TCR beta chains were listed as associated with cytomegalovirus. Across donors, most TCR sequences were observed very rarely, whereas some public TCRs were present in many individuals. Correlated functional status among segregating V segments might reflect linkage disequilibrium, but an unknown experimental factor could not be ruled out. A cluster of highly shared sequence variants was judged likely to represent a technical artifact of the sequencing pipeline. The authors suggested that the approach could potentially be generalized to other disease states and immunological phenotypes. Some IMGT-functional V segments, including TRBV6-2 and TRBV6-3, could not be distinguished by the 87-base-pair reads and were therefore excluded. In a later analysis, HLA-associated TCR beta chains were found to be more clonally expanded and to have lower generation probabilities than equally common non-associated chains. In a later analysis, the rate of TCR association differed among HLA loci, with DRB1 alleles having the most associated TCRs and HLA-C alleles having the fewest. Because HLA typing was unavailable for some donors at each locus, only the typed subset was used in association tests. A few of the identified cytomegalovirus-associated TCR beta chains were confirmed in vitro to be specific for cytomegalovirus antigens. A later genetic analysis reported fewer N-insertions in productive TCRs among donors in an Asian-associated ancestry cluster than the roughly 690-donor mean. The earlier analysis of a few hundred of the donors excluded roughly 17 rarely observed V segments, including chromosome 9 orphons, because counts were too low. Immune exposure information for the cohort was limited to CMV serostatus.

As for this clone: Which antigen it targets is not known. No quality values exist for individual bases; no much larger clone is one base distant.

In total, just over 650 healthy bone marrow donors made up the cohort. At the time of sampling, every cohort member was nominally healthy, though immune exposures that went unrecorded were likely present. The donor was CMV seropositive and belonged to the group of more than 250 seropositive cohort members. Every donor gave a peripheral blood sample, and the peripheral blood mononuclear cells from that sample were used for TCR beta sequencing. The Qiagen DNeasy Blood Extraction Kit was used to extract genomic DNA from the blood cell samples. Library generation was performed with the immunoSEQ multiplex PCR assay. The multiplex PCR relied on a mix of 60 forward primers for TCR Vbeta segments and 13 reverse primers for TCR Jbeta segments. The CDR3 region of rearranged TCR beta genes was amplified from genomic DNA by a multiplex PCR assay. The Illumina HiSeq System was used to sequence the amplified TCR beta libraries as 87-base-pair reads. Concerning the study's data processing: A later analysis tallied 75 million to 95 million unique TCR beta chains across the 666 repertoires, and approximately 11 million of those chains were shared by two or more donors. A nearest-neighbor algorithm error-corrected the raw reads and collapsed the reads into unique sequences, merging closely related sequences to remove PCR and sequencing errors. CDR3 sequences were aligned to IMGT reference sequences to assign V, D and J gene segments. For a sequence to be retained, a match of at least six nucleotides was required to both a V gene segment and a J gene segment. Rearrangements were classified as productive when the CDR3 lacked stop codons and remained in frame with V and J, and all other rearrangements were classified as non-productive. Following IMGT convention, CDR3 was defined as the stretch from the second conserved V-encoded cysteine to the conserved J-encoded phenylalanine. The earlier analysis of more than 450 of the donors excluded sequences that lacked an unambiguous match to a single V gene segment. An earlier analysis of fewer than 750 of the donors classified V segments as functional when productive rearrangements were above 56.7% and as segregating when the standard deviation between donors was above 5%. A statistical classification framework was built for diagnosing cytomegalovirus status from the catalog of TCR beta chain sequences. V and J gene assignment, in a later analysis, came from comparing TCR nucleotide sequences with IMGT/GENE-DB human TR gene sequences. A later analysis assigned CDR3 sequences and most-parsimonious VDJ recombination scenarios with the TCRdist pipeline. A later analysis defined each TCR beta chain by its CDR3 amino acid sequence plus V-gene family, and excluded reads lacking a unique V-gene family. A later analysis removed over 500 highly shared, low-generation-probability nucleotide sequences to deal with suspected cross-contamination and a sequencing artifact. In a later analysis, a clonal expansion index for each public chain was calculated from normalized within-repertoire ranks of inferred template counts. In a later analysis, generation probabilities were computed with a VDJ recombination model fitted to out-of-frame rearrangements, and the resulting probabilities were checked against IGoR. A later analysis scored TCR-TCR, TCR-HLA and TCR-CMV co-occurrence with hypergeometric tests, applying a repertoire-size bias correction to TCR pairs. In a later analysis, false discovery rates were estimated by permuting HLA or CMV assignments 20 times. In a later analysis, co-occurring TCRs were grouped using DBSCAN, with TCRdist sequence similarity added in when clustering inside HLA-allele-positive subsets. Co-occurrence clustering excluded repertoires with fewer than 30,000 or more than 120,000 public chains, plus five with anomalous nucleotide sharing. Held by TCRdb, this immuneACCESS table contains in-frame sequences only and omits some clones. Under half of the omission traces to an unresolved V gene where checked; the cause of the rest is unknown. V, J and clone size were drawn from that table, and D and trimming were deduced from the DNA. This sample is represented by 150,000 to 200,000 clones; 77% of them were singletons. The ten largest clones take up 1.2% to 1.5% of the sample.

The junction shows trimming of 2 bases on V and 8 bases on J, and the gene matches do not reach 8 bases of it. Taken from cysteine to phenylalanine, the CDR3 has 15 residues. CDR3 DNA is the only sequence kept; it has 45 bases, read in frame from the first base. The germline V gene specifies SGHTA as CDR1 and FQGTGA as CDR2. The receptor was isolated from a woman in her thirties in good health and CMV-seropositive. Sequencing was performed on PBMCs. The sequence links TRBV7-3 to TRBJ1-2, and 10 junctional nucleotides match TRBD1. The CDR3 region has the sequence CASSLGGTGEDGYTF. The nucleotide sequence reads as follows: TGTGCCAGCAGCTTAGGGGGGACAGGGGAGGACGGCTACACCTTC. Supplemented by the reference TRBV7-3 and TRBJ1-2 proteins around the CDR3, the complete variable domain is GAGVSQTPSNKVTEKGKYVELRCDPISGHTALYWYRQSLGQGPEFLIYFQGTGAADDSGLPNDRFFAVRPEGSVSTLKIQRTERGDSAVYLCASSLGGTGEDGYTFGSGTRLTVV.